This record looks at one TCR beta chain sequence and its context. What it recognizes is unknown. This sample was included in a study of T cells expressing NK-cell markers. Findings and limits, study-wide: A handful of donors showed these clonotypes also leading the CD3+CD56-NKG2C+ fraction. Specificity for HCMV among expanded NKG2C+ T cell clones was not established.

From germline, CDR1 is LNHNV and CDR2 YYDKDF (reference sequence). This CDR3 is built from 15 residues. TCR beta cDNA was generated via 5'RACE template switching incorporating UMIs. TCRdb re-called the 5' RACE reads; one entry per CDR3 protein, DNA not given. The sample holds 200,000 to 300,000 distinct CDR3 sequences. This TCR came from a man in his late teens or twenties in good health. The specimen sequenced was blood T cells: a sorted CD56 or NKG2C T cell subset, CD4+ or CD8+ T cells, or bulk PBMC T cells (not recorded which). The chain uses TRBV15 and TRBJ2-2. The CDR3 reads CATSRDRLGSGELFF. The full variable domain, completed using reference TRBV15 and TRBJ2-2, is DAMVIQNPRYQVTQFGKPVTLSCSQTLNHNVMYWYQQKSSQAPKLLFHYYDKDFNNEADTPDNFQSRRPNTSFCFLDIRSPGLGDTAMYLCATSRDRLGSGELFFGEGSRLTVL.